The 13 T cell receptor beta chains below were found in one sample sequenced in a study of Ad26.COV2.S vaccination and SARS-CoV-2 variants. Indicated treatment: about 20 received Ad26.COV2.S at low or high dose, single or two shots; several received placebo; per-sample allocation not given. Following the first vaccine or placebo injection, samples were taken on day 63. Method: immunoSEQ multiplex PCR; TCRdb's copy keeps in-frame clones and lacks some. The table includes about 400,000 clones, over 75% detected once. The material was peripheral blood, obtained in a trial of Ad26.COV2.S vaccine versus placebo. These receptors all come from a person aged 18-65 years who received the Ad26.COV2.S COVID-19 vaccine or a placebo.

For the CDR3, the DNA is TGTGCCAGTAGTATCCCCGGAAGCGGGAACACTGAAGCTTTCTTT. As protein: CASSIPGSGNTEAFF. The chain employs TRBV19 and TRBJ1-1; no firm D call. In germline, CDR1 is LNHDA, CDR2 SQIVND (reference sequence). V lost 3 bases, J lost 1 base, and 12 bases lay in between. This CDR3 has 15 residues.

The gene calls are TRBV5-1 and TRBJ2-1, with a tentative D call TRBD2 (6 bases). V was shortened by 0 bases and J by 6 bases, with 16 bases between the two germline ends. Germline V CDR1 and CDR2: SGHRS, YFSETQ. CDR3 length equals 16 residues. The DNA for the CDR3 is TGCGCCAGCAGCTTGGATGGAGGGAATTCTTTCAATGAGCAGTTCTTC. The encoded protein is CASSLDGGNSFNEQFF.

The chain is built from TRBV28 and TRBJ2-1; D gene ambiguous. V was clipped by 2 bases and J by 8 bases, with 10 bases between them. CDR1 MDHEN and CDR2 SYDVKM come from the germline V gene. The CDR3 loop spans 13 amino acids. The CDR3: CASSLGRWDEQFF. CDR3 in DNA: TGTGCCAGCAGTTTAGGCCGGTGGGATGAGCAGTTCTTC.

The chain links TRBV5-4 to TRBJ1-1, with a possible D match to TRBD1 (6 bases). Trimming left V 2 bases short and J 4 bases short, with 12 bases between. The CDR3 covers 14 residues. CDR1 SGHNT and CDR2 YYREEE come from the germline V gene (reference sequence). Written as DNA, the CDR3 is TGTGCCAGCAGCTTCTCTCAGGGGAGCACTGAAGCTTTCTTT. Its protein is CASSFSQGSTEAFF.

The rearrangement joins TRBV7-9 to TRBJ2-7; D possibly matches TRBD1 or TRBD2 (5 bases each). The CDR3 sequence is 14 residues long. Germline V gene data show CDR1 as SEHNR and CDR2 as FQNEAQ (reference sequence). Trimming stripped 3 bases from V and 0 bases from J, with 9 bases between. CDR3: CASSFGTPSYEQYF. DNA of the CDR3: TGTGCCAGCAGCTTCGGGACCCCCTCCTACGAGCAGTACTTC.

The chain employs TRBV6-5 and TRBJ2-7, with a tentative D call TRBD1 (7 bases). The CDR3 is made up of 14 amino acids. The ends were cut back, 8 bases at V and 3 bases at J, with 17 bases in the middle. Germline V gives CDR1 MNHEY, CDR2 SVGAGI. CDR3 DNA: TGTGCCAGCCGGGCGGGACAGACTATCTACGAGCAGTACTTC. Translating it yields CASRAGQTIYEQYF.

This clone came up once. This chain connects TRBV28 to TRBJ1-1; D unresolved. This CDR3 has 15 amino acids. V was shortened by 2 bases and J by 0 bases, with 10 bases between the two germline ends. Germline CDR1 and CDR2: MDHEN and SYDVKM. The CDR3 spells CASSLVPGLNTEAFF. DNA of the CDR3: TGTGCCAGCAGTTTAGTTCCGGGGTTGAACACTGAAGCTTTCTTT.

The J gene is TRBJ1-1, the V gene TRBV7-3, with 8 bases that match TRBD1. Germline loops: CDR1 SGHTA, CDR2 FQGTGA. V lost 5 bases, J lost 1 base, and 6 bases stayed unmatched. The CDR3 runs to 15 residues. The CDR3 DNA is TGTGCCAGCAGCAAAACAGGGGGAAGGAACACTGAAGCTTTCTTT. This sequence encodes CASSKTGGRNTEAFF.

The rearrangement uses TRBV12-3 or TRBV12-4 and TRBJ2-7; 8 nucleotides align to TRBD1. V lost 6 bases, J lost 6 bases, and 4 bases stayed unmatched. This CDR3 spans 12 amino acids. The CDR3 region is CASRNGQGEQYF. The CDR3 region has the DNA TGTGCCAGCAGAAACGGACAGGGCGAGCAGTACTTC.

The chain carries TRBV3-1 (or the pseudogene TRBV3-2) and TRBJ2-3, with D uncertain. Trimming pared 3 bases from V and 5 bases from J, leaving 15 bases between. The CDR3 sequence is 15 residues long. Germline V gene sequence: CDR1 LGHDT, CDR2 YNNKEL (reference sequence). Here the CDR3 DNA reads TGTGCCAGCAGCCAGAAGAGGTCCACCAGAGATACGCAGTATTTT. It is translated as CASSQKRSTRDTQYF.

The CDR3 protein is CASSADNQQYF. The DNA of the CDR3 is TGTGCCAGCAGTGCCGACAACCAGCAGTACTTC. The chain carries TRBV7-9 and TRBJ2-7; D is ambiguous. There are 11 residues in the CDR3. Germline assignment: CDR1 SEHNR and CDR2 FQNEAQ (reference sequence). V was clipped by 6 bases and J by 8 bases, with 11 bases between them.

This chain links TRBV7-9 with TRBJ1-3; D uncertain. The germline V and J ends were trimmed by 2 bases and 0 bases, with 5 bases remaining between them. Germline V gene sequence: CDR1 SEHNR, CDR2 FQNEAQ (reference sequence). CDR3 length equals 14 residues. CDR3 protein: CASSLTISGNTIYF. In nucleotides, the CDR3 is TGTGCCAGCAGCTTAACGATCTCTGGAAACACCATATATTTT.

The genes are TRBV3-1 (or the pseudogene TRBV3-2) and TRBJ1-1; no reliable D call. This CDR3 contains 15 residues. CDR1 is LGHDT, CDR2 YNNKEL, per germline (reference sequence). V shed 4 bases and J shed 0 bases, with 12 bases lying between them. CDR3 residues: CASSPGGVMNTEAFF. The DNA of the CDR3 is TGTGCCAGCAGCCCCGGTGGAGTCATGAACACTGAAGCTTTCTTT.